This TCR beta chain appears in the sequencing data of a study of shared clonotypes between healthy human individuals (dated by TCRdb to 2019 to 2021). Background on the whole study: Two women and three men aged 18 to 49 years were included in the cohort. For each donor, CD4 naive and CD4 memory were each run on three plates, CD8 naive on two plates, and CD8 memory on one plate. To estimate repertoire size and how much clonotype sharing occurs between individuals, the study deeply sequenced the blood TCR repertoires of five healthy adults. Between about 0.8 and 9 billion PBMCs per donor were obtained by leukapheresis. To increase sequencing depth and limit assay-specific biases, different laboratories used diverse techniques to prepare libraries and sequence TCR repertoires.

Healthy HIV-negative adults with no recently reported acute infections or vaccinations were included as donors. Only Caucasian adults living in Nashville, Tennessee, USA were represented among the donors. CD4+ T cells were enriched by magnetic negative selection; naive cells were then positively selected on CD45RA, and the negative fraction formed the memory subset. Blood was collected by leukapheresis, and PBMCs were isolated by Ficoll-Histopaque density gradient centrifugation and then cryopreserved in liquid nitrogen vapor phase. Analytical flow cytometry was used to check the purity and quantity of each magnetically sorted T cell population. Each sorted fraction had its genomic DNA isolated and then quantified by UV absorbance on a Nanodrop 2000c. Broader findings and caveats from the paper: Sharing across four donors was observed for 4.5% to 6.5% of naive CD4, 3% to 3.5% of naive CD8, about 2.3% of memory CD4, and 0.4% of memory CD8 clonotypes. Naive subsets generally had larger estimated clonotype richness than memory subsets did. Sampling was restricted to blood, and TCR repertoires in tissues likely differ from the TCR repertoires found in blood. Because the study included a small number of donors, the genetic and exposure-history diversity represented was limited. Clonotypes shared by all four sorted-subset donors showed higher generation probabilities than non-shared clonotypes. Based on pairwise subsampling, the degree of clonotype sharing among donors was expected to be affected by sequencing depth. Incomplete sequencing was indicated by rarefaction of sorted-subset datasets, despite the large sequencing depth.

A remark on this clone: Its antigen remains undetermined. The sample holds no much larger clone one base away, and base qualities are not on file.

For this chain, trimming is 5 bases at the V end and 2 bases at the J end, and the number of junction bases without a gene match is 4. The CDR3 runs 15 amino acids, cysteine and phenylalanine included. The only DNA kept is the CDR3, 45 bases in frame from the first base. Reading the germline V gene (reference sequence) gives CDR1 SGHNT and CDR2 YYREEE. TCR CDR3 regions were amplified from genomic DNA by multiplex PCR using the deep immunoSEQ assay. Extracted genomic DNA from each cell subset was spread evenly across all wells of several immunoSEQ 96-well plates, with each plate serving as a replicate. For sorted subsets, roughly 190 ng of genomic DNA, equivalent to 25,000 to 30,000 T cell genomes, went into each replicate PCR. Purified libraries were quantified with a Qubit 3.0 fluorometer, sized on a Bioanalyzer 2100, and re-quantified with the KAPA Library Quantification kit. A separate single-read 150-cycle Illumina NextSeq 550 flow cell was used to sequence each immunoSEQ 96-well plate. Regarding the original processing steps: The immunoSEQ output contained only junctional sequences without quality scores, so filtering could not match that applied to full-length reads. Sequences were annotated with PyIR, a Python wrapper for IgBLAST v1.9, using IMGT germline references to assign V/J genes and CDR3. Any read was removed if the V/J assignment was weak (E-value above 1e-6), the CDR3 was missing, or the read contained stop codons, out-of-frame junctions, or ambiguous translated residues. V3J clonotypes were defined as sequences sharing the same inferred V gene, J gene, and CDR3 amino acid sequence. The percentage overlap between two repertoires was calculated by dividing the number of shared unique clonotypes by the size of the smaller repertoire. Repertoire richness was assessed with RTK rarefaction, the Chao1 estimator, and Recon v2.1 estimates of unobserved clonotypes. Generation probabilities were computed with OLGA for all TCRbeta clonotypes obtained by the gDNA method from a few donors. TCRdb carries this immuneACCESS record with in-frame sequences only. Its versions omit some clonotypes, under half of them owing to an unresolved V gene in the studies checked, with the rest unexplained. V, J and clone size are taken as reported in that table, and D and trimming were inferred from the DNA itself. For this sample the table gives about 710,000 clones, of which 72% were detected only once. The top ten hold under 2% of the sample.

The chain is assembled from TRBV5-4 and TRBJ1-4; 9 bases in the middle match TRBD1. The receptor comes from a woman aged 25 to 45 in good health. Material for sequencing was memory CD4+ T cells sorted from blood. Taken with the paper, the label for cell subset or site translates to: CD45RA-negative fraction. The base sequence is TGTGCCAGCAGTCCCGACAGGGGGACTAATGAAAAACTGTTTTTT. Its coded protein is CASSPDRGTNEKLFF. The reference TRBV5-4 and TRBJ1-4 proteins fill in what lies around the CDR3, so the full variable domain reads ETGVTQSPTHLIKTRGQQVTLRCSSQSGHNTVSWYQQALGQGPQFIFQYYREEENGRGNFPPRFSGLQFPNYSSELNVNALELDDSALYLCASSPDRGTNEKLFFGSGTQLSVL.